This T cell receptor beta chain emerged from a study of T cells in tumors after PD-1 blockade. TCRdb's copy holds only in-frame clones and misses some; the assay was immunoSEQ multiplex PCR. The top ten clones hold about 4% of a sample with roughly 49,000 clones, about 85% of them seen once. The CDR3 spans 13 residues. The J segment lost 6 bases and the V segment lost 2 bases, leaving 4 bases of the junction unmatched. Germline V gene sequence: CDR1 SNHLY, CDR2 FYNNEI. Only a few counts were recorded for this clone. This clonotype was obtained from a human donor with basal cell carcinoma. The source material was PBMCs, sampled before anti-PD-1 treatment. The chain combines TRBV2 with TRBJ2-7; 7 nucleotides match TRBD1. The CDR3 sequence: CASSEKGASEQYF. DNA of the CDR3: TGTGCCAGCAGTGAAAAGGGGGCCAGCGAGCAGTACTTC. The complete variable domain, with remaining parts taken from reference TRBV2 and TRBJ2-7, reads EPEVTQTPSHQVTQMGQEVILRCVPISNHLYFYWYRQILGQKVEFLVSFYNNEISEKSEIFDDQFSVERPDGSNFTLKIRSTKLEDSAMYFCASSEKGASEQYFGPGTRLTVT.